This section outlines one TCR beta chain sequence together with its context. Deletions cut 5 bases from V and 7 bases from J, with 11 bases between. In germline, CDR1 is MNHEY, CDR2 SVGAGI. CDR3 size: 12 residues. Using immunoSEQ multiplex PCR, the repertoire was profiled, and TCRdb retains in-frame clones only, with some absent. The table has fewer than 55,000 clones, 85% to 90% seen once; the top ten hold 10% to 15%. This entry comes from a study of CD4+ T cells in melanoma. Sequencing was performed on peripheral blood. The sequence came from a human donor with melanoma. The chain recombines TRBV6-5 with TRBJ2-5, with D unresolved. CDR3 residues: CASSPQRGTQYF. DNA for the CDR3: TGTGCCAGCAGTCCGCAGCGCGGGACCCAGTACTTC.